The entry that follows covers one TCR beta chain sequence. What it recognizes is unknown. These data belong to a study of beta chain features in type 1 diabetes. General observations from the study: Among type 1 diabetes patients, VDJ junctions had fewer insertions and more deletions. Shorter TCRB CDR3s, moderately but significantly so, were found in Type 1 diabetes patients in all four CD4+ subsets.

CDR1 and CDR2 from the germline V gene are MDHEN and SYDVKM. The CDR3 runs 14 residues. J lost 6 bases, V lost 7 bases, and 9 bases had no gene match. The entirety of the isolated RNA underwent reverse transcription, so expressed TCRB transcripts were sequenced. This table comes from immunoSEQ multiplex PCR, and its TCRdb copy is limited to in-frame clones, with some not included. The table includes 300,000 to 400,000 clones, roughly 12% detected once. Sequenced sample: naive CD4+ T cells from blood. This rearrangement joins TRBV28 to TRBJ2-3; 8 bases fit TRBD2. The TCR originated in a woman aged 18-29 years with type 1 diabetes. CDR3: CASIRAGVRDTQYF. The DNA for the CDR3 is TGTGCCAGCATTCGAGCGGGAGTTCGGGATACGCAGTATTTT.